One sample yielded the 9 T cell receptor beta chains listed below, sequenced in a study of blood T cell repertoires in COVID-19. Libraries were prepared by immunoSEQ multiplex PCR; TCRdb keeps only in-frame clonotypes and omits some of them. The data hold about 130,000 clones, with approximately 74% observed a single time. The sequenced material came from peripheral blood. These receptors originate from an elderly man with COVID-19, enrolled during active disease.

The chain combines TRBV15 with TRBJ2-3; the match to TRBD2 covers 10 bases. Trimming took 5 bases from V and 2 from J; bases not matched to a gene: 7. The CDR3 contains 16 residues. Germline-derived CDR1 and CDR2 are LNHNV and YYDKDF (reference sequence). CDR3 region: CATSGWTSGDTDTQYF. DNA of the CDR3: TGTGCCACCAGCGGCTGGACTAGCGGAGACACAGATACGCAGTATTTT.

This chain joins TRBV25-1 and TRBJ1-2, with D perhaps matching TRBD1 (6 bases). V was cut by 4 bases and J by 2 bases, with 17 bases left in between. The V gene's germline CDR1 is MGHDK and CDR2 SYGVNS. This CDR3 contains 16 residues. The CDR3 loop is CASSGPDRGRNYGYTF. As DNA, the CDR3 is TGTGCCAGCAGTGGCCCGGACAGAGGTCGAAACTATGGCTACACCTTC.

The chain uses TRBV7-3 and TRBJ1-3, with 10 positions matching TRBD1. The CDR3 runs 24 residues. From germline, CDR1 is SGHTA and CDR2 FQGTGA. Losses at the gene ends were 0 bases for V and 0 bases for J; bases not matched to a gene: 23. The CDR3 sequence is CASSLTRTGGDLTGCESSGNTIYF. In DNA, the CDR3 is TGTGCCAGCAGCTTAACCAGGACAGGGGGAGATTTAACGGGATGCGAAAGCTCTGGAAACACCATATATTTT.

The J gene is TRBJ2-7, the V gene TRBV6-6; D unclear. This CDR3 has 11 amino acids. Between the trimmed V and J ends, which lost 4 bases and 4 bases, there was a span of 5 bases. Germline lookup yields CDR1 MNHNY and CDR2 SVGAGI (reference sequence). CDR3 residues: CASSFLYEQYF. CDR3 in DNA: TGTGCCAGCAGTTTTCTTTACGAGCAGTACTTC.

This clone was found a few times. The genes are TRBV5-5 and TRBJ2-6; D is uncertain. Trimming took off 4 bases at V and 1 base at J, with 9 bases between the two ends. The CDR3 extends over 15 amino acids. Per the germline V gene, CDR1 is SGHKS and CDR2 is YYEKEE (reference sequence). In DNA form, the CDR3 reads TGTGCCAGCAGCCGAGGATCTTCTGGGGCCAACGTCCTGACTTTC. Amino acids: CASSRGSSGANVLTF.

The chain joins TRBV6-4 to TRBJ2-4; D is uncertain. This CDR3 region has 15 residues. With 0 bases removed from V and 0 bases from J, the gap between germline ends came to 6 bases. Germline CDR1 and CDR2: MRHNA and SNTAGT. DNA for the CDR3: TGTGCCAGCAGTGACTCAAACTTAGCCAAAAACATTCAGTACTTC. Protein product: CASSDSNLAKNIQYF.

The chain uses TRBV5-4 and TRBJ2-7; TRBD1 agrees at 9 bases. The V gene's germline CDR1 is SGHNT and CDR2 YYREEE (reference sequence). The CDR3 totals 14 residues. V gave up 2 bases and J gave up 7 bases; unmatched junction bases: 7. CDR3 DNA sequence: TGTGCCAGCAGCTTCCCGGGACAGGGTAGTGAGCAGTACTTC. Its translation is CASSFPGQGSEQYF.

The J gene is TRBJ1-3, the V gene TRBV7-9, with D possibly being TRBD1 (5 bases). Germline-derived CDR1 and CDR2 are SEHNR and FQNEAQ (reference sequence). CDR3 length: 16 residues. With 5 bases removed from V and 4 bases from J, the gap between germline ends came to 18 bases. CDR3 nucleotide sequence: TGTGCCAGCAGCCCTGGGGGGGGATCGCTCGGAAACACCATATATTTT. This codes for CASSPGGGSLGNTIYF.

The chain is built from TRBV5-5 and TRBJ2-1; 7 bases match TRBD2. The CDR3 contains 14 residues. Looked up from germline, CDR1 is SGHKS and CDR2 is YYEKEE (reference sequence). Germline trimming cut 4 bases from V and 9 bases from J; bases unmatched to any gene: 10. The DNA for the CDR3 is TGTGCCAGCAGCCTCCGACTAGCCCCCAGTGAGCAGTTCTTC. This sequence encodes CASSLRLAPSEQFF.